These 20 T cell receptor beta chains came from one sample sequenced in a study of cytomegalovirus exposure and HLA in healthy donors. Primers for the PCR totalled 60 Vbeta and 13 Jbeta. Clones were read by immunoSEQ multiplex PCR, and TCRdb kept only the in-frame ones, dropping some. The data contain roughly 200,000 clones, roughly 79% of them singletons. Sequenced: PBMCs. The receptors were sampled from a man between 25 and 39 years old in good health and CMV-seronegative.

The chain carries TRBV6-1 and TRBJ2-7; 9 bases align to TRBD2. The CDR3 totals 13 residues. Losses at the gene ends were 5 bases for V and 5 bases for J; bases not matched to a gene: 4. Germline loops: CDR1 MNHNS, CDR2 SASEGT. For the CDR3, the DNA is TGTGCCAGCAGTAATGAGCGGGAGGACGAGCAGTACTTC. This gives the protein CASSNEREDEQYF.

V and J are TRBV30 and TRBJ2-1; maybe TRBD2 (6 bases). Germline V gene sequence: CDR1 GTSNPN, CDR2 SVGIG (reference sequence). This CDR3 contains 14 residues. Trimming removed 3 bases at V and 9 bases at J, with 18 bases between. CDR3 DNA sequence: TGTGCCTGGAGGAAAGTGGGAGGTCGTATTGAGCAGTTCTTC. Translated, it gives CAWRKVGGRIEQFF. The entire variable domain, with the rest obtained from reference TRBV30 and TRBJ2-1, is as follows: SQTIHQWPATLVQPVGSPLSLECTVEGTSNPNLYWYRQAAGRGLQLLFYSVGIGQISSEVPQNLSASRPQDRQFILSSKKLLLSDSGFYLCAWRKVGGRIEQFFGPGTRLTVL.

J is TRBJ2-3 and V is TRBV21-1; TRBD2 is taken as the D call from the table, unchecked against the DNA. TRBV21-1 is described as a pseudogene. The CDR3 sequence is 18 residues long. The CDR3: CASSKDKAGGPVADTQYF. The CDR3, as DNA: TGTGCCAGCAGCAAAGATAAGGCGGGAGGGCCGGTGGCAGATACGCAGTATTTT.

The chain carries TRBV28 and TRBJ2-3, with TRBD2 identical over 8 bases. This CDR3 has 17 residues. The germline V gene has CDR1 MDHEN and CDR2 SYDVKM. V shed 8 bases and J 5 bases; nucleotides not matched to a gene: 18. The DNA for the CDR3 is TGTGCCAGCTCCTCCCCGACTAGCGTTTCATGGGTAGATACGCAGTATTTT. This gives the protein CASSSPTSVSWVDTQYF.

The rearrangement uses TRBV7-5 and TRBJ2-1; the D call of TRBD2 is as the table states it, not checked on the DNA. TRBV7-5 is listed as a pseudogene. This CDR3 has 17 residues. CDR3 protein: CVRSPPGVAGGPVEQFF. In nucleotides, the CDR3 is TGTGTCAGAAGCCCGCCCGGGGTAGCGGGAGGGCCGGTTGAGCAGTTCTTC.

For this clone: Mismatch with germline at one junction end may stem from a read error. The chain has TRBV11-2 and TRBJ2-7; 8 bases match TRBD1. This CDR3 spans 14 amino acids. Per germline, CDR1 SGHAT and CDR2 FQNNGV. The CDR3 loop reads CASSLEQGAYEQYF. The CDR3 region has the DNA TGTGCCAGCAGCCTAGAACAGGGGGCCTACGAGCAGTACTTC.

The CDR3, as DNA: TGTGCCAGCAGTTTCCCCGGGACAGTTGACACTGAAGCTTTCTTT. Amino acids: CASSFPGTVDTEAFF. V is TRBV6-6 and J is TRBJ1-1, with 7 bases that match TRBD1. The CDR3 length is 15 residues. The V and J ends lost 4 bases and 3 bases, in that order; junction bases with no gene match: 8. CDR1 and CDR2 from the germline V gene are MNHNY and SVGAGI (reference sequence).

The chain couples TRBV9 to TRBJ1-2, with TRBD1 matching over 7 bases. The CDR3 contains 17 residues. Germline trimming cut 3 bases from V and 5 bases from J; bases unmatched to any gene: 16. Germline loops: CDR1 SGDLS, CDR2 YYNGEE. CDR3 loop: CASSAHPGGQGRYGYTF. In DNA form, the CDR3 reads TGTGCCAGCAGCGCCCACCCAGGGGGGCAGGGGAGATATGGCTACACCTTC.

The V call is TRBV11-2, the J call TRBJ2-3; a possible D gene is TRBD1 (6 bases). This CDR3 has 16 residues. The V gene's germline CDR1 is SGHAT and CDR2 FQNNGV. V was pared by 5 bases and J by 2 bases, with 17 bases between. This chain's CDR3 is CASSIKPGQPTDTQYF. For the CDR3, the DNA is TGTGCCAGCAGCATAAAGCCGGGACAACCCACAGATACGCAGTATTTT.

The CDR3 reads CASSPTGGRDEQYF. As DNA, the CDR3 is TGTGCCAGCAGTCCGACAGGGGGTCGGGACGAGCAGTACTTC. This chain links TRBV28 with TRBJ2-5, with 9 nucleotides matching TRBD1. The J call may not be correct, given that the DNA end is closer to TRBJ2-7. CDR3 size: 14 residues. Germline values: CDR1 MDHEN, CDR2 SYDVKM.

The rearrangement joins TRBV27 to TRBJ1-6; 8 bases map to TRBD1. With V trimmed by 7 bases and J by 6 bases, 8 bases remained unmatched. This CDR3 is 15 amino acids long. Per the germline V gene, CDR1 is MNHEY and CDR2 is SMNVEV (reference sequence). The CDR3 DNA follows: TGTGCCAGCAACAAAAGCGGACAGGGTAATTCACCCCTCCACTTT. It yields the protein CASNKSGQGNSPLHF.

The chain is built from TRBV27 and TRBJ2-2; the D is unclear. In germline, CDR1 is MNHEY, CDR2 SMNVEV (reference sequence). Trimming pared 5 bases from V and 3 bases from J, leaving 10 bases between. There are 14 residues in the CDR3. CDR3 bases: TGTGCCAGCAGTCCTCGAACAGACACCGGGGAGCTGTTTTTT. It translates to CASSPRTDTGELFF.

The CDR3 DNA follows: TGCAGCGTTGAACGGGGTGGCGCCAATGAGCAGTTCTTC. It specifies CSVERGGANEQFF. The J gene is TRBJ2-1, the V gene TRBV29-1; D perhaps matches TRBD2 (5 bases). Germline lookup yields CDR1 SQVTM and CDR2 ANQGSEA. CDR3 length: 13 residues. V lost 2 bases to trimming and J lost 6 bases, with 11 bases between them.

The V and J genes are TRBV5-6 and TRBJ1-1; 10 nucleotides match TRBD1. The CDR3 has 16 residues. V shed 0 bases, J shed 4 bases, and the junction held 6 bases outside the gene matches. Germline CDR1 is SGHDT and CDR2 is YYEEEE. The CDR3 reads CASSLVVWTGGTEAFF. The CDR3 nucleotides are TGTGCCAGCAGCTTGGTGGTTTGGACAGGGGGCACTGAAGCTTTCTTT.

The gene calls are TRBV5-1 and TRBJ1-3; tentatively, D is TRBD1 (5 bases). This CDR3 is built from 14 residues. V was shortened by 7 bases and J by 1 base, with 12 bases between the two germline ends. Germline CDR1 SGHRS, CDR2 YFSETQ. This chain's CDR3 is CASGPGGSGNTIYF. The CDR3 DNA reads as TGCGCCAGCGGCCCGGGGGGTTCTGGAAACACCATATATTTT.

A remark on this clone: A read error may produce the germline difference seen at one junction end. V gene TRBV15 combines with J gene TRBJ1-3, with D maybe TRBD1 (6 bases). The CDR3 is 17 residues long. Per the germline V gene, CDR1 is LNHNV and CDR2 is YYDKDF (reference sequence). This CDR3 reads CATSRDGTGKAGSTIYF. The CDR3 bases are TGTGCCACCAGCAGAGATGGAACAGGGAAGGCTGGAAGCACCATATATTTT.

The V call is TRBV27, the J call TRBJ1-2, with TRBD1 identical over 10 bases. Per germline, CDR1 MNHEY and CDR2 SMNVEV (reference sequence). CDR3 length: 13 residues. The V gene end was trimmed by 6 bases and the J gene end by 3 bases; junction bases not matched to a gene: 1. The CDR3 bases are TGTGCCAGCAGAGGGACAGGGGACTATGGCTACACCTTC. Amino acids: CASRGTGDYGYTF.

V usage is TRBV7-6 and J usage is TRBJ1-4; 7 nucleotides match TRBD1. V was clipped by 4 bases and J by 4 bases; unmatched bases: 3. The CDR3 has 14 amino acids. The germline CDR1 and CDR2 sequences are SGHVS and FNYEAQ. This CDR3 is CASSSRDSNEKLFF. CDR3 in DNA: TGTGCCAGCAGCTCTCGGGACAGTAATGAAAAACTGTTTTTT. The variable domain in full, with the rest retrieved from reference TRBV7-6 and TRBJ1-4, is GAGVSQSPRYKVTKRGQDVALRCDPISGHVSLYWYRQALGQGPEFLTYFNYEAQQDKSGLPNDRFSAERPEGSISTLTIQRTEQRDSAMYRCASSSRDSNEKLFFGSGTQLSVL.

This clone was found a few times. V and J are TRBV11-2 and TRBJ2-2; 10 bases align to TRBD2. V was clipped by 5 bases and J by 7 bases; unmatched bases: 16. The CDR3 loop spans 18 amino acids. Per the germline V gene, CDR1 is SGHAT and CDR2 is FQNNGV. Here the CDR3 DNA reads TGTGCCAGCAGCAGCAGGACTAGCGGCGGCGGGAAGGACGGGGAGCTGTTTTTT. As protein: CASSSRTSGGGKDGELFF.

The DNA of the CDR3 is TGTGCCAGCAGTGTAGGACAGGGTGCAAACTATGGCTACACCTTC. Its protein product is CASSVGQGANYGYTF. The chain combines TRBV6-4 with TRBJ1-2, with 8 bases that match TRBD1. The V gene's germline CDR1 is MRHNA and CDR2 SNTAGT. This CDR3 region has 15 residues. V lost 4 bases to trimming and J lost 2 bases; unmatched junction nucleotides: 6.